Below, 10 T cell receptor beta chains from the same sample are listed, as sequenced in a study of blood T cell repertoires in COVID-19. Here immunoSEQ multiplex PCR was the method, and the copy in TCRdb shows in-frame clones only, minus some. Among 330,000 or so clones, roughly 89% were seen once, and the ten largest hold just under 4%. Sequencing was carried out using peripheral blood. The receptors come from a woman aged 60-75 years with COVID-19, enrolled during active disease.

The genes are TRBV5-1 and TRBJ1-1; D may be TRBD1 (6 bases). Germline V gene sequence: CDR1 SGHRS, CDR2 YFSETQ. V lost 5 bases to trimming and J lost 2 bases, with 16 bases between them. The CDR3 runs 15 residues. DNA for the CDR3: TGCGCCAGCAGTCTTAGCGGGGGCGGAAACACTGAAGCTTTCTTT. This encodes CASSLSGGGNTEAFF. The whole variable domain, remainder taken from reference TRBV5-1 and TRBJ1-1, is KAGVTQTPRYLIKTRGQQVTLSCSPISGHRSVSWYQQTPGQGLQFLFEYFSETQRNKGNFPGRFSGRQFSNSRSEMNVSTLELGDSALYLCASSLSGGGNTEAFFGQGTRLTVV.

The V call is TRBV5-1, the J call TRBJ1-2, with 11 bases lining up with TRBD1. The junction had 5 bases not matched to a gene; V was cut back by 5 bases and J by 5 bases. The V gene's germline CDR1 is SGHRS and CDR2 YFSETQ. This CDR3 is 14 amino acids long. The CDR3 protein is CASRGQGVGYGYTF. The CDR3 nucleotides read TGCGCCAGCAGGGGACAGGGGGTTGGATATGGCTACACCTTC.

This chain joins TRBV4-1 and TRBJ2-2; 10 bases fit TRBD2. CDR1 MGHRA and CDR2 YSYEKL come from the germline V gene. The CDR3 spans 16 residues. The J segment lost 6 bases and the V segment lost 5 bases, leaving 9 bases of the junction unmatched. Here the CDR3 DNA reads TGCGCCAGCAGCAACCCTAGCGGGGGCGGGGCCGGGGAGCTGTTTTTT. Translation gives CASSNPSGGGAGELFF.

The rearrangement links TRBV21-1 to TRBJ1-2; the table's D gene call, TRBD1, was not cross checked with the DNA. TRBV21-1 is listed as a pseudogene. The CDR3 covers 14 residues. CDR3 residues: CASGWQGLFGGYTF. The CDR3 nucleotides are TGTGCCAGCGGGTGGCAGGGGTTATTTGGCGGCTACACCTTC.

The V call is TRBV6-5, the J call TRBJ1-1, with D perhaps TRBD1 (6 bases). This CDR3 comprises 15 residues. Germline CDR1 MNHEY, CDR2 SVGAGI. V was cut by 2 bases and J by 4 bases, with 14 bases left in between. The CDR3 spells CASSYGDMSGTEAFF. CDR3 bases: TGTGCCAGCAGTTACGGGGACATGTCCGGCACTGAAGCTTTCTTT.

The chain links TRBV5-1 to TRBJ2-7, with 9 bases fitting TRBD1. The ends lost 2 bases at V and 6 bases at J; junction bases unmatched: 3. CDR1 is SGHRS and CDR2 is YFSETQ in the germline V gene. The CDR3 spans 13 residues. CDR3 amino acids: CASSFGQGPEQYF. The CDR3 DNA is TGCGCCAGCAGCTTTGGACAGGGGCCCGAGCAGTACTTC.

The chain links TRBV5-1 to TRBJ2-1; D possibly corresponds to TRBD2 (5 bases). Trimming left V 2 bases short and J 8 bases short, with 11 bases between. This CDR3 contains 13 residues. Germline V gene sequence: CDR1 SGHRS, CDR2 YFSETQ. The CDR3 nucleotides read TGCGCCAGCAGCTTTAGGACCGGGGATGAGCAGTTCTTC. As protein: CASSFRTGDEQFF.

This chain connects TRBV7-2 to TRBJ2-6, with 7 nucleotides matching TRBD1. Germline loops: CDR1 SGHTA, CDR2 FQGNSA. This CDR3 comprises 14 residues. J lost 11 bases, V lost 3 bases, and 7 bases had no gene match. In DNA, the CDR3 is TGTGCCAGCAGCTTCTCCGGGACAGCCCACGTCCTGACTTTC. Its translation: CASSFSGTAHVLTF. Based on the CDR3 plus reference TRBV7-2 and TRBJ2-6, the full variable domain is GAGVSQSPSNKVTEKGKDVELRCDPISGHTALYWYRQSLGQGLEFLIYFQGNSAPDKSGLPSDRFSAERTGGSVSTLTIQRTQQEDSAVYLCASSFSGTAHVLTFGAGSRLTVL.

V is TRBV28 and J is TRBJ1-1; TRBD1 matches 9 bases. The V gene's germline CDR1 is MDHEN and CDR2 SYDVKM. J gave up 6 bases and V 3 bases, and 8 bases lay outside the gene matches. This CDR3 is built from 15 residues. CDR3: CASSFFWDRAPEAFF. The CDR3 region has the DNA TGTGCCAGCAGTTTTTTTTGGGACAGGGCCCCTGAAGCTTTCTTT.

V usage is TRBV9 and J usage is TRBJ1-6; D uncertain. Germline CDR1 is SGDLS and CDR2 is YYNGEE. This CDR3 spans 13 amino acids. V dropped 0 bases and J dropped 11 bases, with 9 bases sitting between them. CDR3 sequence (DNA): TGTGCCAGCAGCGTAGATGGAGGTACACCCCTCCACTTT. Its protein is CASSVDGGTPLHF.